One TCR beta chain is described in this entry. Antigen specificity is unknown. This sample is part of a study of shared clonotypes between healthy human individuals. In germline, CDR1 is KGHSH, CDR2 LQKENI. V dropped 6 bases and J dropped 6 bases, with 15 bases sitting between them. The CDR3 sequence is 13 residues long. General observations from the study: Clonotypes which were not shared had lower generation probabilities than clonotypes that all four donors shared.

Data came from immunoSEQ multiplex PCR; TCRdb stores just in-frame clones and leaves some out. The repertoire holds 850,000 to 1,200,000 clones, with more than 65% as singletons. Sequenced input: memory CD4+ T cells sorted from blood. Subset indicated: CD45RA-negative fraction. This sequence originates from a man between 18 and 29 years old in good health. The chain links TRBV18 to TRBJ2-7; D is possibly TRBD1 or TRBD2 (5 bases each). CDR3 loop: CASSPRGLSEQYF. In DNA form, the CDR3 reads TGTGCCAGCTCCCCGAGGGGTTTAAGCGAGCAGTACTTC.